Below are 8 T cell receptor beta chains sequenced from a single sample in a study of CD8+CD57+ T cells in acquired aplastic anemia. Profiles of TCR beta VDJ and CDR3 were generated from a genomic DNA template. TCRdb re-derived calls from the reads in MiXCR, one entry per CDR3 protein. The sample carries 200,000 to 250,000 distinct CDR3 sequences, roughly 50% recorded once. Patients chosen for sequencing had shown CD8+CD57+ cell expansion by flow cytometry. Sequencing was carried out using sorted CD4+, CD8+, or CD8+CD57+ T cells (not recorded which) from PBMCs. These receptors originate from a human donor with aplastic anemia.

There are many counts of this clonotype. This chain connects TRBV4-1 to TRBJ2-5; D possibly corresponds to TRBD2 (6 bases). The CDR3 spans 16 residues. V was shortened by 0 bases and J by 1 base, with 12 bases between the two germline ends. Looked up from germline, CDR1 is MGHRA and CDR2 is YSYEKL. CDR3 in DNA: TGCGCCAGCAGCCAAGACCCGGGGGAACTCCAAGAGACCCAGTACTTC. This translates into CASSQDPGELQETQYF.

A single count supports this clonotype. The chain carries TRBV20-1 and TRBJ1-4; TRBD1 might be the D (5 bases). The CDR3 is 14 residues long. Germline CDR1 reads DFQATT; CDR2 reads SNEGSKA (reference sequence). Trimming removed 0 bases at V and 7 bases at J, with 12 bases between. The CDR3 region has the DNA TGCAGTGCTAGAGATCTACAGGCGCCTGAAAAACTGTTTTTT. Translating gives CSARDLQAPEKLFF.

The rearrangement uses TRBV6-5 and TRBJ2-2, with 11 bases matching TRBD2. Looked up from germline, CDR1 is MNHEY and CDR2 is SVGAGI. The length of the CDR3 is 16 residues. J gave up 7 bases and V 0 bases, and 4 bases lay outside the gene matches. The CDR3 region is CASSYSLAGGHGELFF. The DNA of the CDR3 is TGTGCCAGCAGTTACTCCCTAGCGGGGGGACACGGGGAGCTGTTTTTT.

The chain couples TRBV2 to TRBJ2-5; unclear D gene. Deletions cut 5 bases from V and 5 bases from J, with 15 bases between. The V gene's germline CDR1 is SNHLY and CDR2 FYNNEI. The CDR3 covers 14 residues. The CDR3 nucleotides read TGTGCCAGCAGTTTAGAAAACTGGGTGGAGACCCAGTACTTC. This encodes CASSLENWVETQYF.

Comment on this clonotype: The final CDR3 position lacks the conserved phenylalanine or tryptophan, pointing to a likely read error. The DNA is omitted, as the CDR3 cannot be located on it reliably, and the CDR3 follows TCRdb's listing. The chain combines TRBV2 with TRBJ1-4. Ends included, the CDR3 has 10 residues. Germline V CDR1 and CDR2: SNHLY, FYNNEI. CDR3 sequence reads: CASREQRGMK.

This clonotype was counted a single time. The junction does not match germline at one end; this may be a read error. This chain uses TRBV7-6 with TRBJ2-7; TRBD2 aligns across 8 bases. The CDR3 consists of 15 residues. Looked up from germline, CDR1 is SGHVS and CDR2 is FNYEAQ. The CDR3 region has the DNA TGTGCCAGCAGCCTAGCATCCGGGGGGGTCTCCGAGCAGTACTTC. This sequence encodes CASSLASGGVSEQYF.

To note about this clonotype: Since a much larger clone is just one base distant, this may be a read error. CDR3 residues: CVSSELIGQGFSQPQHF. DNA of the CDR3: TGTGTCAGCAGTGAGCTAATCGGACAGGGATTCAGTCAGCCCCAGCATTTT. V gene TRBV6-1 combines with J gene TRBJ1-5; 8 bases fit TRBD1. This CDR3 region has 17 residues. Germline V CDR1 and CDR2: MNHNS, SASEGT.

Comment on this clonotype: One end of the junction does not line up with germline, which may come from a read error. CDR3 sequence reads: CASSGPNNGNTVYF. The CDR3 DNA is TGTGCCAGCAGTGGGCCTAATAATGGAAACACCGTATATTTT. J is TRBJ1-3 and V is TRBV6-1; no reliable D call. This CDR3 comprises 14 residues. The germline V gene encodes CDR1 MNHNS and CDR2 SASEGT.